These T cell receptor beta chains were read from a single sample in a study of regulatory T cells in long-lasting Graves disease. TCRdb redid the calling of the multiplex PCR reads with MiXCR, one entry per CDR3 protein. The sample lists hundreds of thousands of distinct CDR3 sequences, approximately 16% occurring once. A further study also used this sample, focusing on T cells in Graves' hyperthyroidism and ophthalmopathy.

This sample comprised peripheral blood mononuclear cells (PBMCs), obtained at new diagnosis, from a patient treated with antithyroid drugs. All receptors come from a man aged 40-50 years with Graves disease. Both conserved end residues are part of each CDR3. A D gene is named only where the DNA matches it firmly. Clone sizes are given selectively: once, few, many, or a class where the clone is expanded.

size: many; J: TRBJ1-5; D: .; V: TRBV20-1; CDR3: CSAPSLQYSNQPQHF; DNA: TGCAGTGCACCCTCCCTGCAATATAGCAATCAGCCCCAGCATTTT
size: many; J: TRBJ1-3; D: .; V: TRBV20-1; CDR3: CSARDPVGNSGNTIYF; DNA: TGCAGTGCTAGAGATCCCGTCGGGAACTCTGGAAACACCATATATTTT
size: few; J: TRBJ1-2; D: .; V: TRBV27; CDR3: CASSTGPWGRNGYTF; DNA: TGTGCCAGCAGTACCGGGCCTTGGGGAAGGAATGGCTACACCTTC
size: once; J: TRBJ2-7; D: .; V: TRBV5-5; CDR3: CASSRLIGYSYEQYF; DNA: TGTGCCAGCAGCAGGCTGATAGGGTACTCCTACGAGCAGTACTTC
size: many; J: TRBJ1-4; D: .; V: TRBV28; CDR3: CASSGPPLGEKLFF; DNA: TGTGCCAGCAGTGGTCCGCCTTTGGGCGAAAAACTGTTTTTT
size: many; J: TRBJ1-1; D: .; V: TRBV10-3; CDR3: CAISGQTTGEAFF; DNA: TGTGCCATCAGTGGGCAGACGACAGGTGAAGCTTTCTTT
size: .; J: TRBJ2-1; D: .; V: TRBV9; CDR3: CASSALGGLNEQFF; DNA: TGTGCCAGCAGCGCGCTGGGGGGCCTCAATGAGCAGTTCTTC
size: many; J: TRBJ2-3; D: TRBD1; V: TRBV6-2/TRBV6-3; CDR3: CATGQGTDTQYF; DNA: TGTGCCACCGGACAGGGCACAGATACGCAGTATTTT
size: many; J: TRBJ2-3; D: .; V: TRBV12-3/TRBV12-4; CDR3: CASIPRGGGTDTQYF; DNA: TGTGCCAGCATCCCGCGAGGGGGGGGCACAGATACGCAGTATTTT
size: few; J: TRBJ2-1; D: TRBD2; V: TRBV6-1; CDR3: CASSGPPSGGGLDEQFF; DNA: TGTGCCAGCAGCGGACCTCCAAGCGGGGGGGGATTAGATGAGCAGTTCTTC
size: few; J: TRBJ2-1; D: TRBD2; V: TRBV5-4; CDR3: CASKKAGGSYNEQFF; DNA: TGTGCCAGCAAAAAAGCGGGGGGTAGTTACAATGAGCAGTTCTTC
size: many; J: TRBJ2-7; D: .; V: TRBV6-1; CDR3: CASSVERVSSYEQYF; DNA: TGTGCCAGCAGTGTCGAACGGGTCAGCTCCTACGAGCAGTACTTC
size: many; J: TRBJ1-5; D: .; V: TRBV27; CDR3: CASTILFEGWNQPQHF; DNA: TGTGCCAGCACCATCCTCTTCGAGGGATGGAATCAGCCCCAGCATTTT
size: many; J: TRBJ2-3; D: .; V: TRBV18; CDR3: CASSPSPRSDVTQYF; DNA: TGTGCCAGCTCACCATCCCCGCGCAGTGATGTTACGCAGTATTTT
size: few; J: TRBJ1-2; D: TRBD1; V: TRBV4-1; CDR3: CASSQGGGANYGYTF; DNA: TGCGCCAGCAGCCAAGGAGGGGGCGCCAACTATGGCTACACCTTC
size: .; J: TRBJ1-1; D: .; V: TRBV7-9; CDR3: CASSPIRVLNTEAFF; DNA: TGTGCCAGCAGCCCGATCCGCGTATTGAACACTGAAGCTTTCTTT
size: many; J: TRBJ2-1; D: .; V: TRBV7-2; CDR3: CASSFVGSGSDEQFF; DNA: TGTGCCAGCAGCTTCGTCGGTTCCGGGAGCGACGAGCAGTTCTTC
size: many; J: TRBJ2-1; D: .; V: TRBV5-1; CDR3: CASSLNAGLFPQDEQFF; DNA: TGCGCCAGCAGCTTGAATGCGGGCCTTTTCCCACAAGATGAGCAGTTCTTC
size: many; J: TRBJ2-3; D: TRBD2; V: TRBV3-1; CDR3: CASTETSGNIDTQYF; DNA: TGTGCCAGCACCGAGACTAGCGGTAATATAGATACGCAGTATTTT
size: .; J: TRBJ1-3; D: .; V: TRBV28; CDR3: CASSLWGSPGNTIYF; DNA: TGTGCCAGCAGTTTATGGGGCAGTCCTGGAAACACCATATATTTT
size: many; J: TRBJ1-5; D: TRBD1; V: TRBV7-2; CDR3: CASSFQGATNQPQHF; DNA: TGTGCCAGCAGCTTCCAGGGGGCGACCAATCAGCCCCAGCATTTT
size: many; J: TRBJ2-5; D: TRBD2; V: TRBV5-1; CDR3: CASSFGLAGVFQETQYF; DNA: TGCGCCAGCAGCTTTGGACTAGCGGGGGTCTTCCAAGAGACCCAGTACTTC
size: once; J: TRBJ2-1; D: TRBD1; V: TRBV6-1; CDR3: CASSGQGYYNEQFF; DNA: TGTGCCAGCAGTGGACAGGGGTACTACAATGAGCAGTTCTTC
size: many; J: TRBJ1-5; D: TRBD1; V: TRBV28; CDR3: CASSEGARSNQPQHF; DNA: TGTGCCAGCAGTGAGGGGGCGCGGAGCAATCAGCCCCAGCATTTT
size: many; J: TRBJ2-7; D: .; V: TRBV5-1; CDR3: CASSFGQDQYF; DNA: TGTGCCAGCAGCTTCGGACAAGACCAGTACTTC
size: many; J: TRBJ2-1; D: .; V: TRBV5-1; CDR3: CASGVPMRDPWSSYNEQFF; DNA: TGCGCCAGCGGCGTGCCAATGAGGGATCCGTGGAGCTCCTACAATGAGCAGTTCTTC
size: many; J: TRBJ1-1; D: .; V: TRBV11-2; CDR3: CASSFRGLSTEAFF; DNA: TGTGCCAGCAGCTTCCGGGGCCTGAGCACTGAAGCTTTCTTT
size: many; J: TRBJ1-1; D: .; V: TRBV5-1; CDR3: CASSFAAGLNTEAFF; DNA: TGCGCCAGCAGCTTCGCGGCCGGACTGAACACTGAAGCTTTCTTT
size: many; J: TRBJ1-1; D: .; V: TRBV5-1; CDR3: CASSVNSRNTEAFF; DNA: TGCGCCAGCAGCGTAAATAGCAGGAACACTGAAGCTTTCTTT
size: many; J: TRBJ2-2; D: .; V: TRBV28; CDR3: CASSPGDTGELFF; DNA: TGTGCCAGCAGTCCAGGGGACACCGGGGAGCTGTTTTTT
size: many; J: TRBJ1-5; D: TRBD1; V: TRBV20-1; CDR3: CSAGTGGQPQHF; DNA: TGCAGTGCTGGGACAGGGGGACAGCCCCAGCATTTT
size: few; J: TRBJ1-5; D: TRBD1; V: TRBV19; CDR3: CASSAYRGFSNQPQHF; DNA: TGTGCCAGTAGTGCCTACAGGGGATTTAGCAATCAGCCCCAGCATTTT
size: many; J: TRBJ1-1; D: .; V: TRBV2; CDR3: CASTLSMNTEAFF; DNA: TGTGCCAGCACACTCTCTATGAACACTGAAGCTTTCTTT
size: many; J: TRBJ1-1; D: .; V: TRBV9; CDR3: CASSVDGGRYTEAFF; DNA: TGTGCCAGCAGCGTAGATGGGGGGAGGTACACTGAAGCTTTCTTT
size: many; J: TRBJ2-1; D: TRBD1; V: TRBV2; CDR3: CASSSTGTVPFQFF; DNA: TGTGCCAGCAGTTCCACCGGGACAGTCCCGTTTCAGTTCTTC
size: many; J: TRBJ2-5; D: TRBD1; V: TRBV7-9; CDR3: CASSNLDRGLSETQYF; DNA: TGTGCCAGCAGTAACCTCGACAGGGGGCTTAGTGAGACCCAGTACTTC
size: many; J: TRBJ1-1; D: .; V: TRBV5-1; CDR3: CASSPSTYSENTEAFF; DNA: TGCGCCAGCAGCCCCTCAACCTATTCAGAGAACACTGAAGCTTTCTTT
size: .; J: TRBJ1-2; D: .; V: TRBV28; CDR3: CASSPRWRNYGYTF; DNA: TGTGCCAGCAGTCCCCGTTGGAGGAACTATGGCTACACCTTC
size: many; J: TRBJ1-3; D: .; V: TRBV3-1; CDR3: CASSQWSSAGNTIYF; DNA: TGTGCCAGCAGCCAATGGTCCTCGGCTGGAAACACCATATATTTT
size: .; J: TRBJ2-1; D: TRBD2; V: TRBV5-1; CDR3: CASSLGGSGVSYNEQFF; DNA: TGCGCCAGCAGCTTGGGAGGTAGCGGGGTCTCCTACAATGAGCAGTTCTTC
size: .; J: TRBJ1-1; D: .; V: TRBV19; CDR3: CASTPTSQLNTEAFF; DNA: TGTGCCAGTACCCCGACGAGCCAGCTGAACACTGAAGCTTTCTTT
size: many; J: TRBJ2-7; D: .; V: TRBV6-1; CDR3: CASRHRVSYEQYF; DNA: TGTGCCAGCAGGCACAGGGTATCCTACGAGCAGTACTTC
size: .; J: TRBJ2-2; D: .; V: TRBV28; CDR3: CASSLKVAGELFF; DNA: TGTGCCAGCAGTCTTAAGGTCGCCGGGGAGCTGTTTTTT
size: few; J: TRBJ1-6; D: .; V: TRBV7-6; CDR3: CASSFSQGENSPLHF; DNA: TGTGCCAGCAGCTTCTCTCAGGGTGAAAATTCACCCCTCCACTTT
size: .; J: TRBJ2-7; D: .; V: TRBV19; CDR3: CASSIDRTYSYEQYF; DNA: TGTGCCAGTAGTATAGATCGGACATACTCCTACGAGCAGTACTTC